This is a list of T cell receptor beta chains from one sample in a study of blood T cell repertoires in COVID-19. Profiling relied on immunoSEQ multiplex PCR, and the TCRdb table lists in-frame clones only, not all of them. This sample yields 80,000 or so clones, of which roughly 78% are seen a single time; around 4.8% belongs to the top ten. The source material was peripheral blood. The receptor set was obtained from a woman in her seventies with acute or convalescent COVID-19. Each CDR3 is given with its conserved first and last residue. D genes are given only for firm matches. Clone sizes are given selectively: once, few, many, or a class where the clone is expanded.

TRBJ1-1 NA NA TRBV6-2/TRBV6-3 CASSRDLNTEAFF
TRBJ2-5 NA NA TRBV6-5 CASSYSIDRQETQYF
TRBJ2-3 NA TRBD1 TRBV11-3 CASSWWRDRVITDTQYF
TRBJ2-7 few TRBD1 TRBV4-2 CASSPDRSYEQYF
TRBJ2-7 NA TRBD1 TRBV5-4 CASSLRQGSDEQYF
TRBJ2-3 NA TRBD1 TRBV27 CASSLGGQGTDTQYF
TRBJ1-6 NA TRBD1 TRBV19 CASSRQGEGSPLHF
TRBJ1-2 NA NA TRBV27 CASSLMTGEGYTF
TRBJ1-5 NA NA TRBV5-6 CASSSGHLGSNQPQHF
TRBJ2-3 NA NA TRBV7-6 CASSLYEGVFTDTQYF
TRBJ1-1 NA NA TRBV4-1 CASSQDLLSEAFF
TRBJ1-1 NA TRBD1 TRBV11-2 CASSPGQFSTEAFF
TRBJ1-2 NA NA TRBV5-6 CASSLGGTPPGYTF
TRBJ1-1 NA NA TRBV28 CASSLSTGLNTEAFF
TRBJ1-4 NA NA TRBV7-9 CASSLMGTSTNEKLFF
TRBJ2-1 NA NA TRBV7-9 CASSLGYGELYNEQFF
TRBJ2-2 once TRBD2 TRBV7-2 CASSLGTSGSRGGGELFF
TRBJ1-2 NA NA TRBV5-6 CASSFSPYGYTF
TRBJ2-6 NA NA TRBV9 CASSVTGSGANVLTF
TRBJ2-1 once NA TRBV7-2 CASSPGLGFYNEQFF
TRBJ2-1 few TRBD1 TRBV5-1 CASSLGTGGGNEQFF
TRBJ2-3 once TRBD2 TRBV11-2 CASSFLAGTSTDTQYF
TRBJ1-1 NA NA TRBV6-6 CASSPRVTEAFF
TRBJ2-7 NA NA TRBV7-6 CASSLGASPGDSGYEQYF
TRBJ2-7 NA NA TRBV6-5 CASSYGGRTSEQYF
TRBJ2-6 NA NA TRBV7-7 CASSLGEASGANVLTF
TRBJ2-1 NA TRBD1 TRBV25-1 CASSGKETGYNEQFF
TRBJ2-4 NA TRBD1 TRBV7-9 CASSLVDRAPEF
TRBJ2-1 once TRBD2 TRBV19 CASSHGLAGGPIYNEQFF
TRBJ1-4 NA TRBD1 TRBV9 CASSPRTGNGEKLFF
TRBJ2-3 NA TRBD2 TRBV3-1/TRBV3-2 CASSLTSVSTDTQYF
TRBJ1-1 NA NA TRBV13 CASSLVGFEAFF
TRBJ1-2 NA TRBD1 TRBV4-1 CASSQVRGGDYGYTF
TRBJ2-5 NA NA TRBV5-6 CATRGGGETQYF
TRBJ2-1 NA TRBD2 TRBV4-1 CASSPAPLAGGYNEQFF
TRBJ2-7 NA TRBD1 TRBV4-1 CASARTGGAEQYF
TRBJ2-7 NA TRBD1 TRBV29-1 CSVEARQGTTYEQYF
TRBJ1-1 NA NA TRBV6-5 CASSTRSNPNTEAFF
TRBJ2-2 few TRBD1 TRBV4-1 CASRSIPGQGPGELFF
TRBJ1-4 few NA TRBV12-3/TRBV12-4 CASNAETNEKLFF
TRBJ2-1 NA TRBD1 TRBV7-8 CASSARQGSYNEQFF
TRBJ2-5 once TRBD1 TRBV12-3/TRBV12-4 CASSSGGWETQYF
TRBJ1-2 NA NA TRBV4-1 CASSLLPSGGGLGPHYGYTF
TRBJ2-7 once NA TRBV9 CASSVDSITYEQYF
TRBJ2-3 NA TRBD2 TRBV4-1 CASSQGLADTDTQYF
TRBJ1-3 NA NA TRBV5-1 CASSLGDSGNTIYF
TRBJ1-2 NA TRBD1 TRBV7-9 CASSLALDREGYTF
TRBJ1-2 NA TRBD1 TRBV7-2 CASLPGQEGLGYTF
TRBJ1-2 once TRBD1 TRBV19 CASSIRGPLGYTF
TRBJ2-7 few TRBD2 TRBV6-2/TRBV6-3 CASSYLASGGSYEQYF